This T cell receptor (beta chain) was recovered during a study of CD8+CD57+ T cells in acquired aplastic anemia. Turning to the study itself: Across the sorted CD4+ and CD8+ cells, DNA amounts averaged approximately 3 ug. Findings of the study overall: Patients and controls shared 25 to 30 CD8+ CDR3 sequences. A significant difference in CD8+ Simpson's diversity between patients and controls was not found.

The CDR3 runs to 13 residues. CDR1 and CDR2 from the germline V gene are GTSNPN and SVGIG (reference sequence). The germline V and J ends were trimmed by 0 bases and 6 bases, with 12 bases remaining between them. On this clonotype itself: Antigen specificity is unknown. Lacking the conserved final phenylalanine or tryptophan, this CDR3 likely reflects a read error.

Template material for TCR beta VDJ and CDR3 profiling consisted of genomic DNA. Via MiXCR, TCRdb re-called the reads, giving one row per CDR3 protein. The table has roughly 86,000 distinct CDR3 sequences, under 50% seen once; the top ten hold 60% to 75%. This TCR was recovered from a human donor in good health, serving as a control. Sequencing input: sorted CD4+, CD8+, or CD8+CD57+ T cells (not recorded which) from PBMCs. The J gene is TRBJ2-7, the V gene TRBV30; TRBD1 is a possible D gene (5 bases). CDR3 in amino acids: CAWSVSAGREQYL. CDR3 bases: TGTGCCTGGAGTGTATCCGCAGGGCGCGAGCAGTACCTC.